A selection of T cell receptor beta chains follows, all from one sample in a study of blood T cell repertoires in COVID-19. The assay was immunoSEQ multiplex PCR, and TCRdb's table has in-frame clones only and misses some. The table includes around 250,000 clones, roughly four fifths detected once. Sequenced: peripheral blood. The receptors shown here come from a man younger than 40 who had recovered from COVID-19. CDR3s leave out the opening cysteine and the closing phenylalanine or tryptophan. Only some rows state a clone size, as once, few, many or a class for expanded clones.

cdr3_aa: ASSATGTGDGYT; clone_size: -; v_call: TRBV7-3; j_call: TRBJ1-2
cdr3_aa: ASSLGSFGQQETQY; clone_size: -; v_call: TRBV11-2; j_call: TRBJ2-5
cdr3_aa: ASSEWGDSPLH; clone_size: -; v_call: TRBV10-2; j_call: TRBJ1-6
cdr3_aa: ASSVGTAYGNTIY; clone_size: few; v_call: TRBV9; j_call: TRBJ1-3
cdr3_aa: ASQGAISTGELF; clone_size: few; v_call: TRBV11-2; j_call: TRBJ2-2
cdr3_aa: ASSPRPGQGKTEAF; clone_size: -; v_call: TRBV11-2; j_call: TRBJ1-1
cdr3_aa: ASKPGQIVTGELF; clone_size: -; v_call: TRBV28; j_call: TRBJ2-2
cdr3_aa: ASSEALAGGADTQY; clone_size: many; v_call: TRBV6-1; j_call: TRBJ2-3
cdr3_aa: ASSRGLAGGQETQY; clone_size: -; v_call: TRBV11-2; j_call: TRBJ2-5
cdr3_aa: ASSLMGASYGYT; clone_size: -; v_call: TRBV27; j_call: TRBJ1-2
cdr3_aa: GFEPVGDGDTQY; clone_size: -; v_call: TRBV29-1; j_call: TRBJ2-3
cdr3_aa: ASSLEGQGETQY; clone_size: -; v_call: TRBV5-1; j_call: TRBJ2-5
cdr3_aa: ASRVPGGGGYT; clone_size: many; v_call: TRBV5-4; j_call: TRBJ1-2
cdr3_aa: ASGRSPGDGYT; clone_size: -; v_call: TRBV6-5; j_call: TRBJ1-2
cdr3_aa: ASSGTSGVETQY; clone_size: few; v_call: TRBV28; j_call: TRBJ2-5
cdr3_aa: ASSLRTSGGHEQF; clone_size: -; v_call: TRBV11-2; j_call: TRBJ2-1
cdr3_aa: ASSPPAGSYNEQF; clone_size: -; v_call: TRBV5-4; j_call: TRBJ2-1
cdr3_aa: ASSPPSMNEKLF; clone_size: few; v_call: TRBV28; j_call: TRBJ1-4
cdr3_aa: ASSPQGGGGEKLF; clone_size: -; v_call: TRBV6-5; j_call: TRBJ1-4
cdr3_aa: ASSKGLATTDTQY; clone_size: -; v_call: TRBV6-4; j_call: TRBJ2-3
cdr3_aa: ASSQGQGPVYGYT; clone_size: -; v_call: TRBV4-1; j_call: TRBJ1-2
cdr3_aa: ASSPRGVGEKLF; clone_size: -; v_call: TRBV7-9; j_call: TRBJ1-4
cdr3_aa: ASSGSGLLDEQF; clone_size: few; v_call: TRBV9; j_call: TRBJ2-1
cdr3_aa: ASSPPNQGAGNTIY; clone_size: once; v_call: TRBV18; j_call: TRBJ1-3
cdr3_aa: ASSEQGFGNTIY; clone_size: -; v_call: TRBV11-1; j_call: TRBJ1-3
cdr3_aa: ASSYSMAVVGETQY; clone_size: -; v_call: TRBV6-8; j_call: TRBJ2-5
cdr3_aa: ASSLRPTGGSEAF; clone_size: -; v_call: TRBV5-1; j_call: TRBJ1-1
cdr3_aa: ASSALLGGGTTDTQY; clone_size: -; v_call: TRBV9; j_call: TRBJ2-3
cdr3_aa: ASSPGTSDFSGTQY; clone_size: -; v_call: TRBV11-3; j_call: TRBJ2-5
cdr3_aa: ASSPLKIAVYTEAF; clone_size: -; v_call: TRBV7-8; j_call: TRBJ1-1
cdr3_aa: ASSLQGINQPQH; clone_size: -; v_call: TRBV5-4; j_call: TRBJ1-5